This TCR beta chain was obtained from a study of OX40 agonist ivuxolimab in advanced cancers. Points on this clone: Antigen specificity is unknown.

The length of the CDR3 is 17 residues. V gave up 0 bases and J gave up 2 bases, with 15 bases separating them. Germline lookup yields CDR1 SGHDN and CDR2 FVKESK. Assay: immunoSEQ multiplex PCR; the TCRdb copy retains only in-frame clones and omits some. The sample lists some 50,000 clones, 88% occurring once. Study-wide findings and caveats: Antigens targeted by the expanded peripheral T cells were not determined.

J is TRBJ2-3 and V is TRBV14; D perhaps matches TRBD1 (6 bases). The sequencing here drew on CD4+ or CD8+ T cells sorted from blood, taken in a trial of the OX40 agonist ivuxolimab. The clonotype originates from an adult with an advanced solid tumor such as melanoma, head and neck, liver or kidney cancer. The DNA for the CDR3 is TGTGCCAGCAGCCAAGATCAGAGGGGGACGTACACAGATACGCAGTATTTT. It is translated as CASSQDQRGTYTDTQYF.